This passage covers 24 T cell receptor beta chains from one sample sequenced in a study (dated by TCRdb to the mid-2010s). The method was 5' RACE. Sequencer: Illumina MiSeq. The public reads were reanalyzed by TCRdb: fastp trimming at Q25, MiXCR alignment, in-frame beta chains only. Rows are unified per CDR3 protein, each entry keeping the most common DNA and genes. Across this sample there are 30,000 to 40,000 distinct CDR3 sequences, with roughly 25% seen only once. Clones ranked in the top ten supply 3.7% of the sample. Sequencing used naive CD4+ T cells sorted from a lymph node. The cell subset or site label here, explained by the study, means: naive CD4+ T cells, CD4+CD45RA+CD25-. Every receptor here comes from a female donor with breast cancer.

This clonotype was detected ten times or more. The rearrangement joins TRBV28 to TRBJ2-7; a weak D match, TRBD2 (7 bases). The CDR3 is 17 residues long. The germline V gene encodes CDR1 MDHEN and CDR2 SYDVKM. V was clipped by 6 bases and J by 2 bases, with 23 bases between them. CDR3 amino acids: CASSSITGGRAPYEQYF. In nucleotides, the CDR3 is TGTGCCAGCAGCTCGATCACGGGGGGCAGGGCCCCCTACGAGCAGTACTTC.

To note about this clonotype: This may come from a read error, since a much larger clone is one base off. V and J are TRBV27 and TRBJ1-6; tentative D call: TRBD1 (6 bases). V was trimmed by 6 bases and J by 10 bases, leaving 16 bases between them. This CDR3 is built from 14 residues. CDR1 and CDR2 (germline): MNHEY, SMNVEV (reference sequence). The DNA of the CDR3 is TGTGCCAGCAGACCATACAGGGAGGGGTCACCCCTCCACTTT. Translating gives CASRPYREGSPLHF.

A word on this clonotype: This CDR3 fails to terminate in the conserved phenylalanine or tryptophan, so it likely reflects a read error. The chain is built from TRBV15 and TRBJ1-6; D remains unclear. CDR3 size: 13 residues. Deletions cut 5 bases from V and 13 bases from J, with 15 bases between. CDR1 and CDR2 from the germline V gene are LNHNV and YYDKDF (reference sequence). This chain's CDR3 is CATSQRLDWPLHL. The CDR3 nucleotides read TGTGCCACCAGCCAACGGTTGGACTGGCCCCTCCACCTT.

V is TRBV6-2 or TRBV6-3 and J is TRBJ2-5, with D possibly TRBD2 on 6 matching bases. The closer fit of TRBJ2-7 to the DNA end suggests the J call may be wrong. CDR1 and CDR2 from the germline V gene are MNHEY and SVGEGT. The CDR3 totals 16 residues. The CDR3 DNA is TGTGCCAGCAGTTATCTACTCGGTCAAGGGAGGTACGAGCAGTACTTC. Translating it yields CASSYLLGQGRYEQYF.

This chain uses TRBV20-1 with TRBJ2-2; D is unclear. CDR1 and CDR2 from the germline V gene are DFQATT and SNEGSKA (reference sequence). Trimming stripped 3 bases from V and 1 base from J, with 9 bases between. The CDR3 length is 14 residues. CDR3 bases: TGCAGTGCTAGGGCGTTCGGGAACACCGGGGAGCTGTTTTTT. Amino acids: CSARAFGNTGELFF.

This clonotype was seen more than once but under ten times. CDR3 nucleotides: TGTGCCAGCAGCGCCGAGGGACAGGGTAATAATGAGCAGTTCTTC. Translated, it gives CASSAEGQGNNEQFF. The chain employs TRBV9 and TRBJ2-1, with 9 bases identical to TRBD1. Germline CDR1 SGDLS, CDR2 YYNGEE. Germline trimming cut 3 bases from V and 7 bases from J; bases unmatched to any gene: 8. This CDR3 contains 15 residues.

This clonotype was counted many times. The V call is TRBV10-3, the J call TRBJ2-7; perhaps D is TRBD1 or TRBD2 (6 bases each). V dropped 4 bases and J dropped 5 bases, with 15 bases sitting between them. CDR1 is ENHRY, CDR2 SYGVKD, per germline. The CDR3 runs 14 residues. CDR3 region: CAISGARGRNEQYF. Written as DNA, the CDR3 is TGTGCCATCAGTGGCGCCCGGGGGCGCAACGAGCAGTACTTC.

The chain combines TRBV5-4 with TRBJ1-2; D is perhaps TRBD1 (6 bases). The V and J ends lost 7 bases and 7 bases respectively, with 20 bases between them. Germline CDR1 SGHNT, CDR2 YYREEE (reference sequence). This CDR3 contains 14 residues. CDR3 DNA sequence: TGTGCCAGCCATGATCGCGGGGGGCGCGGTGGCTACACCTTC. The encoded protein is CASHDRGGRGGYTF.

This clonotype was recorded many times. The chain employs TRBV5-1 and TRBJ1-1, with 11 bases lining up with TRBD1. The ends lost 4 bases at V and 4 bases at J; junction bases unmatched: 3. The CDR3 is 14 amino acids. Per the germline V gene, CDR1 is SGHRS and CDR2 is YFSETQ. The DNA for the CDR3 is TGCGCCAGCAGCCCCGGGACAGGGGGCACTGAAGCTTTCTTT. It yields the protein CASSPGTGGTEAFF.

This clonotype was recorded a few times. This rearrangement joins TRBV27 to TRBJ1-4; D might be TRBD1 (5 bases). Germline loops: CDR1 MNHEY, CDR2 SMNVEV (reference sequence). The CDR3 is 14 residues long. Trimming cost V 1 base and J 5 bases, with 8 bases left between them. CDR3 DNA sequence: TGTGCCAGCAGTTTATGGGGGGAGAATGAAAAACTGTTTTTT. Translated, it gives CASSLWGENEKLFF.

This clonotype was counted only a few times. The chain is built from TRBV7-2 and TRBJ2-1; 13 bases map to TRBD2. The CDR3 loop spans 15 amino acids. V trimming: 6 bases; J trimming: 9 bases; junction bases outside the gene matches: 8. Germline V gene sequence: CDR1 SGHTA, CDR2 FQGNSA. CDR3 DNA: TGTGCCAGCAGGTCTACTAGCGGGAGGGCCCCTGAGCAGTTCTTC. The encoded protein is CASRSTSGRAPEQFF.

This clonotype was observed a handful of times. CDR3 amino acids: CASSLGRTDTQYF. The CDR3 nucleotides are TGTGCCAGCAGCTTAGGCAGGACAGATACGCAGTATTTT. This chain joins TRBV7-8 and TRBJ2-3; no definite D call. Germline loops: CDR1 SGHVS, CDR2 FQNEAQ. The length of the CDR3 is 13 residues. With 1 base removed from V and 3 bases from J, the gap between germline ends came to 5 bases.

V and J are TRBV15 and TRBJ2-5; D unclear. This CDR3 has 13 amino acids. CDR1 is LNHNV and CDR2 is YYDKDF in the germline V gene (reference sequence). Trimming left V 0 bases short and J 5 bases short, with 7 bases between. CDR3 bases: TGTGCCACCAGCAGAGATAGGACGGAGACCCAGTACTTC. Translated: CATSRDRTETQYF.

This clonotype appeared a single time. The chain is built from TRBV20-1 and TRBJ2-3; 7 nucleotides match TRBD2. The CDR3 loop spans 15 amino acids. The ends lost 0 bases at V and 4 bases at J; junction bases unmatched: 7. Germline V lookup: CDR1 DFQATT, CDR2 SNEGSKA (reference sequence). CDR3 protein: CSARDGGSIADTQYF. CDR3 DNA sequence: TGCAGTGCTAGAGATGGCGGGAGTATCGCAGATACGCAGTATTTT.

The CDR3 DNA reads TGTGCCAGCAGAAAATCTTCACCGACGAATTCACCCCTCCACTTT. Its translation is CASRKSSPTNSPLHF. The chain carries TRBV6-2 or TRBV6-3 and TRBJ1-6; no definite D call. Trimming took off 6 bases at V and 7 bases at J, with 16 bases between the two ends. The CDR3 runs to 15 residues. Germline V gives CDR1 MNHEY, CDR2 SVGEGT.

The sample holds a few counts of this clonotype. The chain employs TRBV4-1 and TRBJ2-7; tentative D call: TRBD2 (5 bases). Between the trimmed V and J ends, which lost 0 bases and 7 bases, there was a span of 22 bases. The germline V gene encodes CDR1 MGHRA and CDR2 YSYEKL. CDR3 length: 17 amino acids. The CDR3 nucleotides read TGCGCCAGCAGCCAAGATCCCCCGGACTTGTTCCCTTTAGAGCAGTACTTC. This encodes CASSQDPPDLFPLEQYF.

This clonotype has just a few counts. The chain uses TRBV5-1 and TRBJ2-1, with 7 bases identical to TRBD1. With V trimmed by 0 bases and J by 4 bases, 4 bases remained unmatched. Germline V gene sequence: CDR1 SGHRS, CDR2 YFSETQ. The length of the CDR3 is 15 residues. The CDR3 protein is CASSLEGTDYNEQFF. The CDR3 region has the DNA TGCGCCAGCAGCTTGGAGGGGACAGATTACAATGAGCAGTTCTTC.

Points on this clonotype: Being one base from a much bigger clone, this may be a read error. This sequence joins TRBV9 and TRBJ2-6, with D hard to call. CDR1 and CDR2 (germline): SGDLS, YYNGEE. This CDR3 is built from 13 residues. CDR3 region: CASSRSGTNVLTF. The CDR3 DNA reads TGTGCCAGCAGCCGTTCTGGGACCAACGTCCTGACTTTC.

V gene TRBV6-1 combines with J gene TRBJ1-1; 11 positions match TRBD1. Germline V gene lookup returns CDR1 MNHNS and CDR2 SASEGT. This CDR3 is 17 amino acids long. J was trimmed by 0 bases and V by 2 bases; bases with no gene match: 5. CDR3 residues: CASSELWTGGVNTEAFF. CDR3 nucleotide sequence: TGTGCCAGCAGTGAACTTTGGACAGGGGGCGTGAACACTGAAGCTTTCTTT.

There are a few counts of this clonotype. The rearrangement links TRBV9 to TRBJ2-3; D unclear. The CDR3 has 14 residues. Trimming stripped 9 bases from V and 1 base from J, with 15 bases between. CDR1 and CDR2 (germline): SGDLS, YYNGEE. In DNA form, the CDR3 reads TGTGCCACCTCCCCCCAGGTAGGCACAGATACGCAGTATTTT. This codes for CATSPQVGTDTQYF.

CDR3: CASSYTGTRGDTQYF. DNA of the CDR3: TGTGCCAGCAGTTATACAGGGACAAGAGGGGATACGCAGTATTTT. The chain carries TRBV6-5 and TRBJ2-3; a weak D match, TRBD1 (6 bases). Trimming removed 3 bases at V and 6 bases at J, with 16 bases between. CDR3 length equals 15 residues. Germline-derived CDR1 and CDR2 are MNHEY and SVGAGI.

The rearrangement links TRBV10-3 to TRBJ2-1; 8 bases are a match to TRBD1. CDR1 and CDR2 (germline): ENHRY, SYGVKD. This CDR3 comprises 16 residues. Losses at the gene ends were 3 bases for V and 2 bases for J; bases not matched to a gene: 6. The CDR3 spells CAISDSGQGAYNEQFF. The CDR3, as DNA: TGTGCCATCAGTGACAGCGGACAGGGAGCCTACAATGAGCAGTTCTTC.

This clonotype was observed a handful of times. CDR3 in amino acids: CASTDPGEAFF. The CDR3 DNA is TGTGCCAGCACCGACCCAGGTGAAGCTTTCTTT. V usage is TRBV12-3 or TRBV12-4 and J usage is TRBJ1-1; the D is unclear. Trimming took 7 bases from V and 7 from J, leaving 10 bases between them. This CDR3 is 11 amino acids long.

The V and J genes are TRBV29-1 and TRBJ2-5; TRBD1 agrees at 8 bases. Germline CDR1 and CDR2: SQVTM and ANQGSEA. The trim removed 1 base at V and 3 bases at J, leaving 10 bases unmatched. The CDR3 has 16 residues. The CDR3 is CSVEALQGALKETQYF. The CDR3 DNA reads TGCAGCGTTGAAGCTCTCCAGGGGGCTCTGAAAGAGACCCAGTACTTC.